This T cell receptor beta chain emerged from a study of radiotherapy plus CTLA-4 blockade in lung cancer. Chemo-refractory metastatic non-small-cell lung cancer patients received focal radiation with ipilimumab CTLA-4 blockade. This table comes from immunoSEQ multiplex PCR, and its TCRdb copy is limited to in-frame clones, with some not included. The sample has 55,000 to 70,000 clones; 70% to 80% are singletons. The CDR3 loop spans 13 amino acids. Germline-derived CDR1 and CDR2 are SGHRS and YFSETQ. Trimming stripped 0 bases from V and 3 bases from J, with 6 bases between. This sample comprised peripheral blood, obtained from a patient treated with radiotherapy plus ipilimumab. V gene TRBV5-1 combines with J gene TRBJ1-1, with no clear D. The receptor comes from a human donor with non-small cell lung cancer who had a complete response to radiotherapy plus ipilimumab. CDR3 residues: CASSLAGDTEAFF. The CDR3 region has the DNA TGCGCCAGCAGCTTGGCCGGGGACACTGAAGCTTTCTTT.